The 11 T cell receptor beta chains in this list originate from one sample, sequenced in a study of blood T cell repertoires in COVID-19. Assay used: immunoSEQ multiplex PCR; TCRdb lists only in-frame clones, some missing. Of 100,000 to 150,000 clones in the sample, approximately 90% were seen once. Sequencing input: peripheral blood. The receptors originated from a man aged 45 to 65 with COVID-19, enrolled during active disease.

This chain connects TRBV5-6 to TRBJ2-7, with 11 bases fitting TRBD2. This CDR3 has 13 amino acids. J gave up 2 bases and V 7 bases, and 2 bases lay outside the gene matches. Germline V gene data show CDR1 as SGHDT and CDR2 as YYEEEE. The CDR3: CASSTSGTYEQYF. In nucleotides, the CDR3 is TGTGCCAGCTCGACTAGCGGGACCTACGAGCAGTACTTC. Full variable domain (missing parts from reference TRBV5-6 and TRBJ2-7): DAGVTQSPTHLIKTRGQQVTLRCSPKSGHDTVSWYQQALGQGPQFIFQYYEEEERQRGNFPDRFSGHQFPNYSSELNVNALLLGDSALYLCASSTSGTYEQYFGPGTRLTVT.

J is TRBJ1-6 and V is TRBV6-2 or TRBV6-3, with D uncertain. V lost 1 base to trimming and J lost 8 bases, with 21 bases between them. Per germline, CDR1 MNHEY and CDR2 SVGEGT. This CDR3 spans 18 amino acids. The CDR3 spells CASSYFPGRPKNDSPLHF. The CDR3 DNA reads TGTGCCAGCAGTTACTTCCCGGGTCGACCGAAAAATGATTCACCCCTCCACTTT.

As DNA, the CDR3 is TGTGCCAGCAGTAGAAGGACTAGCGGACATGCACACAATGAGCAGTTCTTC. Protein sequence: CASSRRTSGHAHNEQFF. The rearrangement links TRBV11-2 to TRBJ2-1; TRBD2 matches at 10 bases. V lost 6 bases and J lost 5; bases outside the gene matches: 13. The CDR3 runs to 17 residues. CDR1 is SGHAT and CDR2 is FQNNGV in the germline V gene.

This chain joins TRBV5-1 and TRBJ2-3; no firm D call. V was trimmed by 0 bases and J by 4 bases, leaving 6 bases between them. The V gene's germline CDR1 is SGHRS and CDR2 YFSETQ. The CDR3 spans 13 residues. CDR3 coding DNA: TGCGCCAGCAGCTTGGGAGTTGCAGATACGCAGTATTTT. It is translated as CASSLGVADTQYF.

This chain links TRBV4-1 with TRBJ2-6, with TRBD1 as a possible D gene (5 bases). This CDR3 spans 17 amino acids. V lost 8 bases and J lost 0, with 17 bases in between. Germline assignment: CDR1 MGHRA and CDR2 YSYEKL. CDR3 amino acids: CASFWTIQGSGANVLTF. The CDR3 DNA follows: TGCGCCAGCTTCTGGACAATCCAAGGCTCTGGGGCCAACGTCCTGACTTTC.

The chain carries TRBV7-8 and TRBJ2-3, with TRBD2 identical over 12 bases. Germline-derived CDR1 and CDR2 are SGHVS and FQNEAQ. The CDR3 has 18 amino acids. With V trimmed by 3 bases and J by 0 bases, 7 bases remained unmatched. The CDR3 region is CASSFRLAGVGSTDTQYF. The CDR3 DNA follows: TGTGCCAGCAGCTTTAGACTAGCGGGAGTAGGGAGCACAGATACGCAGTATTTT.

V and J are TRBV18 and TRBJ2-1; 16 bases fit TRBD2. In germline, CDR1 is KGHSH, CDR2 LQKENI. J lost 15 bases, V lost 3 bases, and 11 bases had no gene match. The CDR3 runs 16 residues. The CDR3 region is CASSPAGTSGRAGPFF. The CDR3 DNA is TGTGCCAGCTCACCGGCCGGGACTAGCGGGAGGGCCGGGCCGTTCTTC.

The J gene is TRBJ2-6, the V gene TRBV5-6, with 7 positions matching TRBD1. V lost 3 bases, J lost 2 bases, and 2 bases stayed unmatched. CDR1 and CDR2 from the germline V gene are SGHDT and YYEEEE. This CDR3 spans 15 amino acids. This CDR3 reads CASSSTGAGANVLTF. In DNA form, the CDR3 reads TGTGCCAGCAGCTCCACAGGGGCTGGGGCCAACGTCCTGACTTTC. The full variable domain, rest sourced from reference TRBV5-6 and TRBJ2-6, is DAGVTQSPTHLIKTRGQQVTLRCSPKSGHDTVSWYQQALGQGPQFIFQYYEEEERQRGNFPDRFSGHQFPNYSSELNVNALLLGDSALYLCASSSTGAGANVLTFGAGSRLTVL.

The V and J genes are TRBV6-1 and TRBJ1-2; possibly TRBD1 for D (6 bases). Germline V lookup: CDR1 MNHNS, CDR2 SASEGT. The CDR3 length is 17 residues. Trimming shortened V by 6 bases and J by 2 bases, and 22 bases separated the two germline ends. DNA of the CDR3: TGTGCCAGCAGCGAACCGGGGGGCAGTATAGGGAACTATGGCTACACCTTC. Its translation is CASSEPGGSIGNYGYTF.

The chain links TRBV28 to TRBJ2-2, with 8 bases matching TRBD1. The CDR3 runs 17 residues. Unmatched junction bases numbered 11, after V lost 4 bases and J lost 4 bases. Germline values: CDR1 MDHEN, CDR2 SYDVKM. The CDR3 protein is CASSSSPGQVGTGELFF. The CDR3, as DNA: TGTGCCAGCAGTTCCTCCCCGGGACAGGTTGGCACCGGGGAGCTGTTTTTT.

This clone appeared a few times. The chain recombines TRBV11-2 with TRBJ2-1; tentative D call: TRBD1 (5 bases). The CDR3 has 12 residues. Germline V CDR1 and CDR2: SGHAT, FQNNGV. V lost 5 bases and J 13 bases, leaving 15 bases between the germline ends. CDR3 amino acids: CASSATTGVQFF. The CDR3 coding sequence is TGTGCCAGCAGCGCAACTACAGGTGTACAGTTCTTC.